These 26 T cell receptor beta chains originate from one sample sequenced in a study of blood T cell dynamics during melanoma immunotherapy. Time point of the sample: pre-treatment baseline. Clones were read by immunoSEQ multiplex PCR, and TCRdb kept only the in-frame ones, dropping some. Seen here are under 2,000 clones, more than 70% observed once, and the top ten hold roughly half. This sample comprised blood, obtained from a patient treated with checkpoint blockade. All receptors come from a human donor with melanoma.

The rearrangement uses TRBV19 and TRBJ1-2, with D tentatively TRBD1 (5 bases). With 3 bases removed from V and 8 bases from J, the gap between germline ends came to 19 bases. Germline-derived CDR1 and CDR2 are LNHDA and SQIVND (reference sequence). CDR3 size: 15 residues. Here the CDR3 reads CASSILQGRGGGYTF. CDR3 nucleotide sequence: TGTGCCAGTAGTATTCTCCAGGGAAGAGGTGGAGGCTACACCTTC.

The V call is TRBV18, the J call TRBJ2-3; 12 bases are shared with TRBD1. Germline V gene lookup returns CDR1 KGHSH and CDR2 LQKENI. The V gene end was trimmed by 2 bases and the J gene end by 4 bases; junction bases not matched to a gene: 4. The CDR3 totals 16 residues. CDR3 region: CASSPMGQGAADTQYF. Here the CDR3 DNA reads TGTGCCAGCTCACCAATGGGACAGGGGGCTGCAGATACGCAGTATTTT.

The genes are TRBV7-7 and TRBJ1-2, with 8 bases matching TRBD1. CDR1 and CDR2 from the germline V gene are SSHAT and FNYEAQ (reference sequence). The ends lost 5 bases at V and 4 bases at J; junction bases unmatched: 6. CDR3 length equals 14 residues. CDR3 DNA sequence: TGTGCCAGCAGCCACGGGACAGGAGCCTATGGCTACACCTTC. Residues: CASSHGTGAYGYTF.

The rearrangement uses TRBV5-4 and TRBJ2-3; 9 nucleotides align to TRBD1. The CDR3 has 19 amino acids. Germline trimming cut 1 base from V and 3 bases from J; bases unmatched to any gene: 15. CDR1 and CDR2 from the germline V gene are SGHNT and YYREEE (reference sequence). The CDR3 sequence: CASSLPGHADRGVTDTQYF. Here the CDR3 DNA reads TGTGCCAGCAGCTTGCCGGGCCATGCCGACAGGGGGGTAACAGATACGCAGTATTTT. The variable domain in full, completed from reference TRBV5-4 and TRBJ2-3, reads ETGVTQSPTHLIKTRGQQVTLRCSSQSGHNTVSWYQQALGQGPQFIFQYYREEENGRGNFPPRFSGLQFPNYSSELNVNALELDDSALYLCASSLPGHADRGVTDTQYFGPGTRLTVL.

J is TRBJ1-2 and V is TRBV11-2; possible D gene TRBD1, 5 bases. Between the trimmed V and J ends, which lost 5 bases and 8 bases, there was a span of 15 bases. The CDR3 covers 13 residues. The germline CDR1 and CDR2 sequences are SGHAT and FQNNGV. CDR3 nucleotide sequence: TGTGCCAGCAGCGGTTCGGGGGGAGCGGGCTACACCTTC. This codes for CASSGSGGAGYTF.

The J gene is TRBJ1-4, the V gene TRBV6-5; maybe TRBD1 (5 bases). The CDR3 loop spans 14 amino acids. The V end lost 5 bases, the J end lost 8 bases, and 15 bases lay between the germline ends. Germline V gene sequence: CDR1 MNHEY, CDR2 SVGAGI. The CDR3 sequence is CASSLGRGEEKLFF. CDR3 nucleotides: TGTGCCAGCAGTCTCGGCCGGGGCGAGGAAAAACTGTTTTTT.

This clone is large. The genes are TRBV9 and TRBJ1-2; D might be TRBD1 (5 bases). V was shortened by 4 bases and J by 7 bases, with 17 bases between the two germline ends. The CDR3 spans 14 residues. Germline loops: CDR1 SGDLS, CDR2 YYNGEE. The CDR3 DNA sequence: TGTGCCAGCAGCACCACAGGAGGGGCAGGTGGCTACACCTTC. Translated: CASSTTGGAGGYTF. The full variable domain, with the rest looked up from reference TRBV9 and TRBJ1-2, is DSGVTQTPKHLITATGQRVTLRCSPRSGDLSVYWYQQSLDQGLQFLIQYYNGEERAKGNILERFSAQQFPDLHSELNLSSLELGDSALYFCASSTTGGAGGYTFGSGTRLTVV.

The chain recombines TRBV5-1 with TRBJ1-4; 9 bases are a match to TRBD1. The CDR3 runs to 19 residues. Germline V gene lookup returns CDR1 SGHRS and CDR2 YFSETQ. V lost 4 bases to trimming and J lost 3 bases; unmatched junction nucleotides: 16. The CDR3 DNA is TGCGCCAGCAGCCTTTTACAGGGGGCGCGCATCGGTTCTAATGAAAAACTGTTTTTT. Its translation is CASSLLQGARIGSNEKLFF.

The J gene is TRBJ1-1, the V gene TRBV5-8; D not resolved. Germline V gene lookup returns CDR1 SGHTS and CDR2 YDEGEE. The CDR3 length is 13 residues. V was cut by 1 base and J by 2 bases, with 6 bases left in between. The CDR3 sequence is CASSLFFNTEAFF. Here the CDR3 DNA reads TGTGCCAGCAGCTTGTTTTTTAACACTGAAGCTTTCTTT.

The gene calls are TRBV5-5 and TRBJ2-4, with 9 nucleotides matching TRBD1. Germline-derived CDR1 and CDR2 are SGHKS and YYEKEE (reference sequence). This CDR3 is built from 16 residues. V dropped 6 bases and J dropped 7; count of bases not matched to a gene: 14. Here the CDR3 DNA reads TGTGCCAGCAATGACCGGGACAGGGAATTTGTGAACATTCAGTACTTC. Translating gives CASNDRDREFVNIQYF.

The J gene is TRBJ1-2, the V gene TRBV10-3; 9 bases are a match to TRBD1. The CDR3 runs to 15 residues. Germline-derived CDR1 and CDR2 are ENHRY and SYGVKD. With 4 bases clipped from V and 7 bases from J, the junction kept 10 bases outside the gene matches. The CDR3 protein is CAISGTGGRSTGYTF. DNA for the CDR3: TGTGCCATCAGTGGTACAGGGGGCCGATCTACTGGCTACACCTTC.

Note on this clone: At one of its ends the junction is not consistent with the germline gene, which may arise from a read error. This rearrangement joins TRBV7-7 to TRBJ2-7, with D uncertain. The CDR3 runs 15 residues. The germline V gene has CDR1 SSHAT and CDR2 FNYEAQ (reference sequence). The CDR3 here is CASSSGPRGRNEQYF. In nucleotides, the CDR3 is TGTGCTAGCAGCTCCGGGCCCCGTGGTCGAAACGAGCAGTACTTC.

About this clone: The same CDR3 arises from other DNA sequences in this sample as well. The chain joins TRBV5-6 to TRBJ1-3; weak D call: TRBD1 (5 bases). V gave up 0 bases and J gave up 2 bases, with 9 bases separating them. Germline V gives CDR1 SGHDT, CDR2 YYEEEE. The CDR3 is made up of 15 amino acids. This CDR3 reads CASSLGRAPGNTIYF. The CDR3 DNA follows: TGTGCCAGCAGCTTGGGCAGGGCTCCTGGAAACACCATATATTTT. Together with reference TRBV5-6 and TRBJ1-3, the CDR3 gives the full variable domain: DAGVTQSPTHLIKTRGQQVTLRCSPKSGHDTVSWYQQALGQGPQFIFQYYEEEERQRGNFPDRFSGHQFPNYSSELNVNALLLGDSALYLCASSLGRAPGNTIYFGEGSWLTVV.

This chain joins TRBV19 and TRBJ2-3, with 9 bases fitting TRBD2. Germline-derived CDR1 and CDR2 are LNHDA and SQIVND (reference sequence). CDR3 length: 14 amino acids. The V and J ends lost 4 bases and 11 bases, in that order; junction bases with no gene match: 10. The CDR3 spells CASSTTYSGGKQYF. For the CDR3, the DNA is TGTGCCAGTAGTACAACCTATAGCGGGGGCAAGCAGTATTTT.

This clone showed up just once. The V call is TRBV27, the J call TRBJ1-1, with TRBD1 matching 12 bases. J gave up 6 bases and V 5 bases, and 10 bases lay outside the gene matches. Germline CDR1 and CDR2: MNHEY and SMNVEV (reference sequence). This CDR3 region has 16 residues. The CDR3, as DNA: TGTGCCAGCAGTCCGGATCAGGGACAGGGGGCCCCTGAAGCTTTCTTT. This sequence encodes CASSPDQGQGAPEAFF.

The V and J genes are TRBV2 and TRBJ1-3; D unclear. V was trimmed by 4 bases and J by 0 bases, leaving 10 bases between them. CDR1 and CDR2 (germline): SNHLY, FYNNEI. This CDR3 is built from 15 residues. The CDR3 region is CASSVSASSGNTIYF. The CDR3 coding sequence is TGTGCCAGCAGTGTATCCGCGAGCTCTGGAAACACCATATATTTT.

This chain joins TRBV5-1 and TRBJ1-1, with no clear D. This CDR3 region has 14 residues. Trimming removed 7 bases at V and 1 base at J, with 14 bases between. Per the germline V gene, CDR1 is SGHRS and CDR2 is YFSETQ. This CDR3 is CASESGTTNTEAFF. CDR3 nucleotides: TGCGCCAGCGAGTCTGGAACGACGAACACTGAAGCTTTCTTT.

This clone has only one observation. In DNA form, the CDR3 reads TGTGCCAGCAGCTTTCAGGGACTAGCGGTGGATGAGCAGTTCTTC. As protein: CASSFQGLAVDEQFF. This rearrangement joins TRBV7-2 to TRBJ2-1; 11 bases are shared with TRBD2. The germline gives CDR1 SGHTA, CDR2 FQGNSA. V lost 3 bases, J lost 8 bases, and 6 bases stayed unmatched. This CDR3 comprises 15 residues.

The chain carries TRBV2 and TRBJ1-1, with a tentative D call TRBD1 (6 bases). From germline, CDR1 is SNHLY and CDR2 FYNNEI. V lost 2 bases, J lost 7 bases, and 11 bases lay in between. This CDR3 is built from 13 residues. DNA for the CDR3: TGTGCCAGCAGTGAAAGGGGGGACTTTGAAGCTTTCTTT. It specifies CASSERGDFEAFF.

The chain carries TRBV10-3 and TRBJ2-1; maybe TRBD2 (6 bases). The length of the CDR3 is 18 residues. V lost 0 bases and J lost 6, with 21 bases in between. Germline V gives CDR1 ENHRY, CDR2 SYGVKD. The CDR3 region has the DNA TGTGCCATCAGTGAGTCGAACGAGGGTGCTGGCGGGGCCAATGAGCAGTTCTTC. Protein product: CAISESNEGAGGANEQFF.

The rearrangement links TRBV5-8 to TRBJ1-1; D is perhaps TRBD1 (5 bases). The CDR3 loop spans 13 amino acids. The germline V gene has CDR1 SGHTS and CDR2 YDEGEE. V gave up 1 base and J gave up 4 bases, with 8 bases separating them. CDR3 in amino acids: CASSLRRVTEAFF. The CDR3 DNA is TGTGCCAGCAGCTTGCGCAGGGTCACTGAAGCTTTCTTT.

V and J are TRBV5-4 and TRBJ1-2; D remains unclear. CDR1 and CDR2 (germline): SGHNT, YYREEE (reference sequence). CDR3 length: 13 amino acids. The V and J ends lost 0 bases and 7 bases respectively, with 10 bases between them. Written as DNA, the CDR3 is TGTGCCAGCAGCTTGGGGCAAGGGATTGGCTACACCTTC. This sequence encodes CASSLGQGIGYTF.

This chain joins TRBV18 and TRBJ2-3; 8 nucleotides line up with TRBD1. V shed 5 bases and J 0 bases; nucleotides not matched to a gene: 4. The germline V gene has CDR1 KGHSH and CDR2 LQKENI. The CDR3 is 15 amino acids. The CDR3 bases are TGTGCCAGCTCAGAGGACAGGGCTAGCACAGATACGCAGTATTTT. Translation: CASSEDRASTDTQYF.

This clone came up a few times. This chain uses TRBV18 with TRBJ1-3, with D unclear. The germline CDR1 and CDR2 sequences are KGHSH and LQKENI. Trimming shortened V by 3 bases and J by 3 bases, and 6 bases separated the two germline ends. CDR3 size: 13 residues. The CDR3 reads CASSPTSGNTIYF. The CDR3 bases are TGTGCCAGCTCACCTACCAGTGGAAACACCATATATTTT.

The rearrangement links TRBV5-1 to TRBJ2-1, with 7 nucleotides matching TRBD2. Germline V gives CDR1 SGHRS, CDR2 YFSETQ. The V gene end was trimmed by 3 bases and the J gene end by 7 bases; junction bases not matched to a gene: 4. The CDR3 covers 13 residues. The CDR3 sequence: CASSWDYENEQFF. The CDR3 DNA reads as TGCGCCAGCAGCTGGGACTATGAGAATGAGCAGTTCTTC.

The chain recombines TRBV9 with TRBJ2-7; perhaps D is TRBD1 or TRBD2 (6 bases each). The CDR3 spans 15 residues. Germline CDR1 SGDLS, CDR2 YYNGEE. Trimming took off 4 bases at V and 4 bases at J, with 18 bases between the two ends. For the CDR3, the DNA is TGTGCCAGCAGCAAAGAATCGGGGGCCGCATACGAGCAGTACTTC. It yields the protein CASSKESGAAYEQYF.